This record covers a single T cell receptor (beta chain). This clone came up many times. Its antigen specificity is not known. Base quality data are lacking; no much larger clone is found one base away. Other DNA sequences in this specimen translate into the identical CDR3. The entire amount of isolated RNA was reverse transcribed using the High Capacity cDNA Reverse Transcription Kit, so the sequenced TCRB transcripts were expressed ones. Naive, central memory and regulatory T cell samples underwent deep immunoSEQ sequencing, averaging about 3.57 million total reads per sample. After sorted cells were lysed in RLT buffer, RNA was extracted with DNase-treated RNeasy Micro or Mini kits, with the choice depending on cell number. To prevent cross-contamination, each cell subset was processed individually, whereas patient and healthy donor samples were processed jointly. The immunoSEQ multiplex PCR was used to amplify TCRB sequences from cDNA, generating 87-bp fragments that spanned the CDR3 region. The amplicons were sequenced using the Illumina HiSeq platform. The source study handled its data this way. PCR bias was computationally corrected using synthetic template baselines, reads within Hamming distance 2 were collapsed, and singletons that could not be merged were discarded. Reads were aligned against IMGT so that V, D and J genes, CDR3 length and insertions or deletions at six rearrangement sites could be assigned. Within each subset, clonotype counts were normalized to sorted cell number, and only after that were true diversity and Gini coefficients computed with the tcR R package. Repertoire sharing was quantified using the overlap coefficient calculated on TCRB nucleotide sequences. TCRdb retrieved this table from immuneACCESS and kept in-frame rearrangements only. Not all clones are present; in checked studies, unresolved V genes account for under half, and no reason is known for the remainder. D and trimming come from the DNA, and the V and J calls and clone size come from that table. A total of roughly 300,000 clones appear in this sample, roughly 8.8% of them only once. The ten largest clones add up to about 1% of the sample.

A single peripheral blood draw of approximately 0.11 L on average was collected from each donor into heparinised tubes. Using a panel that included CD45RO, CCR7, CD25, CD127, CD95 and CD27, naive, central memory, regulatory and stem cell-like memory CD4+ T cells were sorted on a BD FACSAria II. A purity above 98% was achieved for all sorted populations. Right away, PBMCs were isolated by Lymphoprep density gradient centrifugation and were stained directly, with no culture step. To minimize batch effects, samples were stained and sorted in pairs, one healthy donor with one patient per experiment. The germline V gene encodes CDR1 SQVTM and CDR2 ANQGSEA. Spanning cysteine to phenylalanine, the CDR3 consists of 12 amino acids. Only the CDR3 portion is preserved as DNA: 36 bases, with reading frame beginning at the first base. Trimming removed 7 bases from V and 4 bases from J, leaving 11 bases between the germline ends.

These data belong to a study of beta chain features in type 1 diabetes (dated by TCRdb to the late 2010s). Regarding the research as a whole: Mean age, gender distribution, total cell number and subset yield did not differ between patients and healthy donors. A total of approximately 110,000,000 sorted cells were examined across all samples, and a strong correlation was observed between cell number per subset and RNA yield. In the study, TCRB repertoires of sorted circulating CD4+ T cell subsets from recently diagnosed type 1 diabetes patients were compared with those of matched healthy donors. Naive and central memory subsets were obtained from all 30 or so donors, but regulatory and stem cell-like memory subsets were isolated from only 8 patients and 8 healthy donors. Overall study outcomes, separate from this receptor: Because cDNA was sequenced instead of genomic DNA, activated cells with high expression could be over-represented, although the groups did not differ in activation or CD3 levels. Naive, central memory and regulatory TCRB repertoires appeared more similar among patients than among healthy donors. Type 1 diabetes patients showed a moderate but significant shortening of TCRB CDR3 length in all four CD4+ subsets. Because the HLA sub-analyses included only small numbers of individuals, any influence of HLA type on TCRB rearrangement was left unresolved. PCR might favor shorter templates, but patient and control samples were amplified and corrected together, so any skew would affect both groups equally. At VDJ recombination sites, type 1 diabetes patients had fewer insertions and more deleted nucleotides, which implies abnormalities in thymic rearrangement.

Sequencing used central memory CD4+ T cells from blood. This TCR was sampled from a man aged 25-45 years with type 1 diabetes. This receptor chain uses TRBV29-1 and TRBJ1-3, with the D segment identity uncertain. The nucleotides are TGCAGCGCCGGCGAGTCAGGAAACACCATATATTTT. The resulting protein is CSAGESGNTIYF.